The 29 T cell receptor beta chains given below trace back to one sample, sequenced in a study of blood T cell repertoires in COVID-19. Measured with immunoSEQ multiplex PCR; TCRdb has only the in-frame clones, and not every one. Of 150,000 or so clones in the sample, roughly 83% were seen once. The source material was PBMCs or T cells enriched from blood (not recorded which). The receptor set was obtained from a man between 65 and 80 years old who had been exposed to COVID-19.

The CDR3 loop is CASSLTPGVEGYGYTF. The CDR3, as DNA: TGTGCCAGCAGTCTCACCCCCGGGGTCGAGGGCTATGGCTACACCTTC. This chain uses TRBV28 with TRBJ1-2; D gene ambiguous. In germline, CDR1 is MDHEN, CDR2 SYDVKM. The CDR3 consists of 16 residues. V was cut by 5 bases and J by 4 bases, with 20 bases left in between.

V gene TRBV3-1 (or the pseudogene TRBV3-2) combines with J gene TRBJ1-1; D is uncertain. Trimming shortened V by 1 base and J by 5 bases, and 5 bases separated the two germline ends. This CDR3 contains 12 residues. Germline V gene lookup returns CDR1 LGHDT and CDR2 YNNKEL (reference sequence). DNA of the CDR3: TGTGCCAGCAGCCAAGGGAGGACTGAAGCTTTCTTT. Translating it yields CASSQGRTEAFF.

The chain recombines TRBV6-1 with TRBJ2-7; 7 nucleotides line up with TRBD1. The CDR3 consists of 16 residues. The V segment lost 2 bases and the J segment 2 bases; nucleotides outside the gene matches: 9. Germline V CDR1 and CDR2: MNHNS, SASEGT. As DNA, the CDR3 is TGTGCCAGCAGTGAACAACGAACCGGGACAGCCTACGAGCAGTACTTC. Translated, it gives CASSEQRTGTAYEQYF.

The V gene is TRBV7-2, the J gene TRBJ2-1, with a weak D call TRBD2 (6 bases). This CDR3 is 15 amino acids long. Per germline, CDR1 SGHTA and CDR2 FQGNSA. V was clipped by 5 bases and J by 9 bases, with 20 bases between them. The CDR3 DNA follows: TGTGCCAGCAGCCAAGGGAGCGGGCAGGCCGGTGAGCAGTTCTTC. It codes for CASSQGSGQAGEQFF.

The chain has TRBV6-5 and TRBJ1-1; 9 bases fit TRBD1. The V and J ends lost 6 bases and 4 bases, in that order; junction bases with no gene match: 6. CDR1 and CDR2 from the germline V gene are MNHEY and SVGAGI. This CDR3 has 14 amino acids. The CDR3 sequence is CASSLGQGTTEAFF. In DNA, the CDR3 is TGTGCCAGCAGCCTCGGACAGGGGACCACTGAAGCTTTCTTT.

The V call is TRBV30, the J call TRBJ1-3; D uncertain. This CDR3 spans 11 amino acids. The V gene lost 2 bases and the J gene lost 7 bases, with 6 bases spanning the gap. The germline CDR1 and CDR2 sequences are GTSNPN and SVGIG (reference sequence). The chain's CDR3 is CAWSSSNTIYF. The CDR3, as DNA: TGTGCCTGGAGTTCCTCCAACACCATATATTTT.

This clone was detected only once. This chain connects TRBV30 to TRBJ1-4; D remains ambiguous. V gave up 1 base and J gave up 4 bases, with 10 bases separating them. CDR3 size: 14 residues. Germline CDR1 is GTSNPN and CDR2 is SVGIG (reference sequence). CDR3 sequence reads: CAWSGLSINEKLFF. The CDR3 bases are TGTGCCTGGAGTGGACTGTCGATTAATGAAAAACTGTTTTTT.

The chain has TRBV6-2 or TRBV6-3 and TRBJ2-3; D perhaps matches TRBD2 (6 bases). CDR3 length equals 18 residues. V was cut by 0 bases and J by 1 base, with 17 bases left in between. Germline CDR1 MNHEY, CDR2 SVGEGT. DNA of the CDR3: TGTGCCAGCAGTTACTCTTTCGGACTAAAAACCGGCACAGATACGCAGTATTTT. This encodes CASSYSFGLKTGTDTQYF.

The chain has TRBV3-1 (or the pseudogene TRBV3-2) and TRBJ1-2; D possibly corresponds to TRBD1 (6 bases). The ends were cut back, 3 bases at V and 8 bases at J, with 13 bases in the middle. The CDR3 contains 13 residues. The germline gives CDR1 LGHDT, CDR2 YNNKEL (reference sequence). The CDR3 reads CASSHEGGAGYTF. In DNA form, the CDR3 reads TGTGCCAGCAGCCACGAGGGGGGGGCGGGCTACACCTTC.

The chain couples TRBV7-9 to TRBJ1-5; TRBD1 is a possible D gene (5 bases). The CDR3 is 13 amino acids. V lost 1 base and J 9 bases, leaving 10 bases between the germline ends. Germline V gives CDR1 SEHNR, CDR2 FQNEAQ (reference sequence). Here the CDR3 reads CASSLEGTGPQHF. CDR3 sequence (DNA): TGTGCCAGCAGCTTAGAAGGGACTGGGCCCCAGCATTTT. Combining the CDR3 with reference TRBV7-9 and TRBJ1-5 gives the whole variable domain DTGVSQNPRHKITKRGQNVTFRCDPISEHNRLYWYRQTLGQGPEFLTYFQNEAQLEKSRLLSDRFSAERPKGSFSTLEIQRTEQGDSAMYLCASSLEGTGPQHFGDGTRLSIL.

This chain uses TRBV7-9 with TRBJ2-1, with D perhaps TRBD2 (5 bases). Germline V gene lookup returns CDR1 SEHNR and CDR2 FQNEAQ (reference sequence). The CDR3 runs 17 residues. V was cut by 0 bases and J by 4 bases, with 16 bases left in between. CDR3 loop: CASSLALGLARYNEQFF. CDR3 nucleotides: TGTGCCAGCAGCTTAGCGCTAGGGCTAGCTCGTTACAATGAGCAGTTCTTC. The variable domain in full, with the rest retrieved from reference TRBV7-9 and TRBJ2-1, is DTGVSQNPRHKITKRGQNVTFRCDPISEHNRLYWYRQTLGQGPEFLTYFQNEAQLEKSRLLSDRFSAERPKGSFSTLEIQRTEQGDSAMYLCASSLALGLARYNEQFFGPGTRLTVL.

This chain joins TRBV5-1 and TRBJ1-5; perhaps TRBD1 as D (6 bases). The germline CDR1 and CDR2 sequences are SGHRS and YFSETQ. V lost 2 bases, J lost 2 bases, and 11 bases lay in between. The CDR3 loop spans 15 amino acids. CDR3 sequence (DNA): TGCGCCAGCAGCTTAGGCTCAGGGGGCAATCAGCCCCAGCATTTT. This translates into CASSLGSGGNQPQHF. Using reference TRBV5-1 and TRBJ1-5 for the parts outside the CDR3, the full variable domain is KAGVTQTPRYLIKTRGQQVTLSCSPISGHRSVSWYQQTPGQGLQFLFEYFSETQRNKGNFPGRFSGRQFSNSRSEMNVSTLELGDSALYLCASSLGSGGNQPQHFGDGTRLSIL.

The chain links TRBV11-3 to TRBJ2-1, with 7 positions matching TRBD2. Germline trimming cut 2 bases from V and 6 bases from J; bases unmatched to any gene: 7. The CDR3 spans 15 residues. CDR1 is SGHNT and CDR2 is YENEEA in the germline V gene. The CDR3 sequence: CASSLSGTKFNEQFF. In DNA form, the CDR3 reads TGTGCCAGCAGCTTAAGCGGGACCAAATTCAATGAGCAGTTCTTC.

This sequence joins TRBV3-1 (or the pseudogene TRBV3-2) and TRBJ1-2, with 10 nucleotides matching TRBD1. The V and J ends lost 8 bases and 4 bases, in that order; junction bases with no gene match: 4. Germline loops: CDR1 LGHDT, CDR2 YNNKEL (reference sequence). The CDR3 covers 13 residues. The CDR3 loop is CASQDRGSYGYTF. The CDR3 region has the DNA TGTGCCAGCCAGGACAGGGGGTCCTATGGCTACACCTTC.

The V and J genes are TRBV19 and TRBJ2-1, with 7 bases fitting TRBD2. Germline assignment: CDR1 LNHDA and CDR2 SQIVND (reference sequence). Trimming removed 6 bases from V and 4 bases from J; junction bases left unmatched: 3. The CDR3 has 13 amino acids. CDR3 residues: CASSGRLYNEQFF. Written as DNA, the CDR3 is TGTGCCAGTAGCGGGAGGCTTTACAATGAGCAGTTCTTC.

This clone was seen a handful of times. V usage is TRBV7-2 and J usage is TRBJ2-1; D might be TRBD2 (5 bases). From germline, CDR1 is SGHTA and CDR2 FQGNSA. The CDR3 consists of 16 residues. V was cut by 1 base and J by 0 bases, with 10 bases left in between. CDR3 nucleotide sequence: TGTGCCAGCAGCTTAGGTCTGGGGAGCTCCTACAATGAGCAGTTCTTC. Translation: CASSLGLGSSYNEQFF.

CDR3 amino acids: CASSFPGTSAYNEQFF. CDR3 bases: TGTGCCAGCAGCTTTCCAGGGACTAGCGCCTACAATGAGCAGTTCTTC. V is TRBV7-9 and J is TRBJ2-1; TRBD2 matches 10 bases. The ends lost 3 bases at V and 2 bases at J; junction bases unmatched: 4. Germline-derived CDR1 and CDR2 are SEHNR and FQNEAQ (reference sequence). This CDR3 is built from 16 residues.

The chain links TRBV10-3 to TRBJ1-1, with D uncertain. This CDR3 comprises 13 residues. V gave up 6 bases and J gave up 1 base, with 9 bases separating them. Per the germline V gene, CDR1 is ENHRY and CDR2 is SYGVKD. CDR3 bases: TGTGCCATCAGCCCACGAGAGAACACTGAAGCTTTCTTT. As protein: CAISPRENTEAFF.

The CDR3, as DNA: TGTGCCAGCAGCAGATTCAAGGAGGGCTACGAGCAGTACTTC. Its protein is CASSRFKEGYEQYF. The V gene is TRBV7-2, the J gene TRBJ2-7; D may be TRBD2 (6 bases). This CDR3 contains 14 residues. Germline values: CDR1 SGHTA, CDR2 FQGNSA. The V end lost 5 bases, the J end lost 3 bases, and 14 bases lay between the germline ends.

This rearrangement joins TRBV19 to TRBJ1-2; 7 bases match TRBD1. Germline V gives CDR1 LNHDA, CDR2 SQIVND (reference sequence). The CDR3 sequence is 15 residues long. V trimming: 7 bases; J trimming: 8 bases; junction bases outside the gene matches: 16. Here the CDR3 DNA reads TGTGCCAGTACCACCCGTAGGAGGGGGCGAGGCGGCTACACCTTC. Translation: CASTTRRRGRGGYTF. Drawing the rest from reference TRBV19 and TRBJ1-2, the complete variable domain is DGGITQSPKYLFRKEGQNVTLSCEQNLNHDAMYWYRQDPGQGLRLIYYSQIVNDFQKGDIAEGYSVSREKKESFPLTVTSAQKNPTAFYLCASTTRRRGRGGYTFGSGTRLTVV.

V is TRBV9 and J is TRBJ1-3, with D unclear. This CDR3 is 15 amino acids long. Germline loops: CDR1 SGDLS, CDR2 YYNGEE. The V and J ends lost 0 bases and 0 bases respectively, with 7 bases between them. CDR3 bases: TGTGCCAGCAGCGTAGAGATCAGCTCTGGAAACACCATATATTTT. Translating gives CASSVEISSGNTIYF.

V usage is TRBV29-1 and J usage is TRBJ2-7; 7 bases are a match to TRBD2. Trimming removed 7 bases from V and 6 bases from J; junction bases left unmatched: 12. CDR3 length: 13 amino acids. Germline V lookup: CDR1 SQVTM, CDR2 ANQGSEA. In DNA, the CDR3 is TGCAGCGCTGTTACGGGGGGTTCAGGCGAGCAGTACTTC. The encoded protein is CSAVTGGSGEQYF.

J is TRBJ1-6 and V is TRBV30, with a tentative D call TRBD1 (6 bases). Germline CDR1 reads GTSNPN; CDR2 reads SVGIG (reference sequence). V lost 0 bases and J lost 9, with 12 bases in between. The CDR3 runs to 14 residues. The CDR3 bases are TGTGCCTGGAGTGTAGCGGGGGCGTCTTCACCCCTCCACTTT. It yields the protein CAWSVAGASSPLHF.

The CDR3 DNA is TGTGCCAGCTCACCCGGGACAGGAGTCTCTGGAAACACCATATATTTT. Its protein is CASSPGTGVSGNTIYF. The gene calls are TRBV18 and TRBJ1-3, with TRBD1 identical over 8 bases. The J segment lost 0 bases and the V segment lost 3 bases, leaving 4 bases of the junction unmatched. Germline V gives CDR1 KGHSH, CDR2 LQKENI. The CDR3 length is 16 residues.

Only a few counts were recorded for this clone. The chain recombines TRBV9 with TRBJ2-7; possibly TRBD1 for D (6 bases). CDR3 size: 15 residues. Germline CDR1 is SGDLS and CDR2 is YYNGEE. The ends were cut back, 2 bases at V and 5 bases at J, with 17 bases in the middle. In nucleotides, the CDR3 is TGTGCCAGCAGCGTCCAGGGGACCCCAGGACACGAGCAGTACTTC. It specifies CASSVQGTPGHEQYF. Supplemented by reference TRBV9 and TRBJ2-7, the full variable domain reads DSGVTQTPKHLITATGQRVTLRCSPRSGDLSVYWYQQSLDQGLQFLIQYYNGEERAKGNILERFSAQQFPDLHSELNLSSLELGDSALYFCASSVQGTPGHEQYFGPGTRLTVT.

This clone appeared a single time. The V call is TRBV7-8, the J call TRBJ1-4; 10 bases line up with TRBD1. Germline loops: CDR1 SGHVS, CDR2 FQNEAQ. The V segment lost 3 bases and the J segment 4 bases; nucleotides outside the gene matches: 8. There are 17 residues in the CDR3. This CDR3 reads CASSLATGGKGNEKLFF. CDR3 sequence (DNA): TGTGCCAGCAGCTTGGCGACAGGGGGCAAGGGTAATGAAAAACTGTTTTTT.

This chain joins TRBV7-2 and TRBJ1-5, with TRBD1 as a possible D gene (5 bases). The germline V gene has CDR1 SGHTA and CDR2 FQGNSA. V was trimmed by 1 base and J by 1 base, leaving 11 bases between them. The CDR3 spans 16 residues. The CDR3 sequence: CASSLGPTGSNQPQHF. The CDR3 DNA follows: TGTGCCAGCAGCTTAGGGCCAACAGGCAGCAATCAGCCCCAGCATTTT.

This rearrangement joins TRBV6-2 or TRBV6-3 to TRBJ1-3; possible D gene TRBD1, 5 bases. Trimming pared 2 bases from V and 0 bases from J, leaving 17 bases between. This CDR3 region has 18 residues. Germline CDR1 MNHEY, CDR2 SVGEGT. This chain's CDR3 is CASSYPLTTARSGNTIYF. For the CDR3, the DNA is TGTGCCAGCAGTTACCCATTGACGACAGCCCGCTCTGGAAACACCATATATTTT.

The V call is TRBV5-1, the J call TRBJ2-3; 12 bases map to TRBD1. In germline, CDR1 is SGHRS, CDR2 YFSETQ. V dropped 3 bases and J dropped 4; count of bases not matched to a gene: 9. The CDR3 extends over 17 amino acids. The CDR3 nucleotides are TGCGCCAGCAGCTACGGGACAGGGGGCGGTGTGCCAGATACGCAGTATTTT. Amino acids: CASSYGTGGGVPDTQYF. Using reference TRBV5-1 and TRBJ2-3 for the parts outside the CDR3, the full variable domain is KAGVTQTPRYLIKTRGQQVTLSCSPISGHRSVSWYQQTPGQGLQFLFEYFSETQRNKGNFPGRFSGRQFSNSRSEMNVSTLELGDSALYLCASSYGTGGGVPDTQYFGPGTRLTVL.